Listed below are T cell receptor beta chains from one sample, sequenced in a study of vaccination and CD4 T cells after COVID-19. MiXCR, run by TCRdb on the PCR reads, gives a single entry per CDR3 protein. The sample lists around 3,100 distinct CDR3 sequences; 75% to 85% were seen once. Their specific antigens are unknown. Material for sequencing was CD4+ T cells from blood, cultured in vitro. All receptors come from a human donor who had recovered from COVID-19. Both conserved end residues are part of each CDR3. A D gene is named only where the DNA matches it firmly. Some rows mark clone size as missing; the rest say once, few, many or name a class of expanded clone.

CASSSHSGYAPTDTQYF,TGTGCCAGCAGCTCCCACAGCGGCTATGCCCCCACAGATACGCAGTATTTT,TRBV7-9,TRBJ2-3,-,-
CASSLGSNQPQHF,TGCGCCAGCAGCTTGGGCAGCAATCAGCCCCAGCATTTT,TRBV5-1,TRBJ1-5,hyperexpanded,-
CASSPQTGGSYGYTF,TGTGCCAGCAGTCCCCAAACAGGGGGCAGCTATGGCTACACCTTC,TRBV6-1,TRBJ1-2,-,TRBD1
CSAPSPRQGINSPLHF,TGCAGTGCTCCCTCACCGCGGCAGGGGATTAATTCACCCCTCCACTTT,TRBV20-1,TRBJ1-6,-,-
CASSELHPGTEAFF,TGTGCCAGCAGCGAACTACACCCCGGCACTGAAGCTTTCTTT,TRBV2,TRBJ1-1,-,-
CSASGQGLGTLHF,TGCAGTGCTAGTGGACAGGGATTGGGGACCCTCCACTTT,TRBV20-1,TRBJ1-6,once,TRBD1
CASSATVSSYNSPLHF,TGCGCCAGCAGCGCGACCGTGAGCTCCTATAATTCACCCCTCCACTTT,TRBV5-1,TRBJ1-6,-,-
CASRVQGAGPTEAFF,TGTGCCAGCAGGGTACAGGGGGCCGGGCCCACTGAAGCTTTCTTT,TRBV2,TRBJ1-1,-,TRBD1
CASSLRGLAVVTDTQYF,TGCGCCAGCAGCCTCCGCGGACTAGCGGTAGTCACAGATACGCAGTATTTT,TRBV5-1,TRBJ2-3,-,TRBD2
CASRGSAFYGYTF,TGTGCCAGTCGGGGCAGCGCATTCTATGGCTACACCTTC,TRBV19,TRBJ1-2,-,-
CASGTGFENQPQHF,TGTGCCAGCGGGACAGGGTTTGAAAATCAGCCCCAGCATTTT,TRBV7-2,TRBJ1-5,-,TRBD1
CSARGGPSGNQPQHF,TGCAGTGCTAGAGGGGGGCCATCAGGCAATCAGCCCCAGCATTTT,TRBV20-1,TRBJ1-5,-,-
CSALLADNYGYTF,TGCAGTGCCTTATTAGCGGATAACTATGGCTACACCTTC,TRBV20-1,TRBJ1-2,-,-
CASSLTGAQSNYGYTF,TGCGCCAGCAGCCTTACAGGGGCGCAATCGAACTATGGCTACACCTTC,TRBV4-1,TRBJ1-2,-,TRBD1
CSAKWTVRYGYTF,TGCAGTGCCAAGTGGACGGTTCGCTATGGCTACACCTTC,TRBV20-1,TRBJ1-2,-,-
CASSLTGGAGAEAFF,TGTGCCAGCAGCTTAACAGGGGGCGCGGGTGCTGAAGCTTTCTTT,TRBV7-8,TRBJ1-1,-,TRBD1
CASSLSGGTASYNEQFF,TGCGCCAGCAGCTTGAGCGGGGGGACCGCAAGCTACAATGAGCAGTTCTTC,TRBV5-1,TRBJ2-1,-,TRBD2
CASSYYRGTYGYTF,TGTGCCAGCAGTTACTACAGAGGGACCTATGGCTACACCTTC,TRBV6-5,TRBJ1-2,-,-
CASRIDRENSPLHF,TGTGCCAGCAGGATCGACAGGGAAAATTCACCCCTCCACTTT,TRBV27,TRBJ1-6,-,TRBD1
CATTKSDITGTGGPNQPQHF,TGTGCCACCACGAAATCGGATATTACCGGGACAGGGGGGCCCAATCAGCCCCAGCATTTT,TRBV15,TRBJ1-5,-,TRBD1
CASSSPTGGGTGTDTQYF,TGCGCCAGCAGCTCTCCGACAGGGGGGGGCACGGGTACAGATACGCAGTATTTT,TRBV5-1,TRBJ2-3,-,TRBD1
CAISVLTQTGELFF,TGTGCCATCAGTGTACTGACTCAGACCGGGGAGCTGTTTTTT,TRBV10-3,TRBJ2-2,few,-
CASSPGTGGLTEAFF,TGTGCCAGCTCACCCGGGACAGGGGGTCTGACTGAAGCTTTCTTT,TRBV18,TRBJ1-1,few,TRBD1
CASSPQGTNTEAFF,TGTGCCAGCAGCCCCCAGGGAACGAACACTGAAGCTTTCTTT,TRBV7-3,TRBJ1-1,-,-
CASKSQLGSPLHF,TGTGCCAGCAAGAGCCAACTTGGGTCACCCCTCCACTTT,TRBV6-2/TRBV6-3,TRBJ1-6,-,-
CSAITPGGGNYGYTF,TGCAGTGCTATCACACCGGGAGGGGGCAACTATGGCTACACCTTC,TRBV20-1,TRBJ1-2,-,TRBD1
CASPETGRYYSNQPQHF,TGCGCCAGCCCAGAGACAGGGCGCTACTATAGCAATCAGCCCCAGCATTTT,TRBV10-1,TRBJ1-5,-,TRBD1
CASRQADWASGIDTQYF,TGCGCCAGCAGGCAGGCTGATTGGGCCAGCGGTATAGATACGCAGTATTTT,TRBV4-1,TRBJ2-3,-,-
CASSIRQPQHF,TGTGCCAGCAGCATACGGCAGCCCCAGCATTTT,TRBV12-3/TRBV12-4,TRBJ1-5,-,-
CASSLSGAPPGELFF,TGTGCCAGCAGTTTATCAGGAGCGCCACCCGGGGAGCTGTTTTTT,TRBV27,TRBJ2-2,-,-
CASSMPGSSSRQYF,TGTGCCAGTAGTATGCCTGGAAGCAGCAGTCGGCAGTACTTC,TRBV19,TRBJ2-7,-,-
CASSISGGYTF,TGTGCCAGTAGTATTTCCGGGGGCTACACCTTC,TRBV19,TRBJ1-2,-,-
CAGAGSDTGELFF,TGTGCCGGGGCAGGTTCGGACACCGGGGAGCTGTTTTTT,TRBV6-4,TRBJ2-2,-,-
CSARTDSPLHF,TGCAGTGCTAGGACGGATTCACCCCTCCACTTT,TRBV20-1,TRBJ1-6,-,-
CSAREGTGGYGYTF,TGCAGTGCTAGAGAGGGGACAGGGGGGTATGGCTACACCTTC,TRBV20-1,TRBJ1-2,large,TRBD1
CASTRSGGALYGYTF,TGTGCCAGTACCCGCTCGGGAGGGGCTCTCTATGGCTACACCTTC,TRBV19,TRBJ1-2,once,-
CASSFRPGSDQPQHF,TGTGCCAGCAGTTTTCGACCCGGGAGCGATCAGCCCCAGCATTTT,TRBV12-3/TRBV12-4,TRBJ1-5,-,-
CASSRLTGAHAF,TGTGCCAGCAGCAGACTAACAGGGGCCCACGCCTTC,TRBV12-3/TRBV12-4,TRBJ1-2,-,TRBD1
CASRPGTVNSPLHF,TGTGCCAGTCGGCCTGGGACAGTTAATTCACCCCTCCACTTT,TRBV6-4,TRBJ1-6,-,TRBD1
CASNGGRRSNQPQHF,TGTGCCAGCAACGGGGGACGTAGATCCAATCAGCCCCAGCATTTT,TRBV2,TRBJ1-5,-,-
CASSPLDGNTEAFF,TGTGCCAGCTCACCATTGGACGGGAACACTGAAGCTTTCTTT,TRBV18,TRBJ1-1,-,-
CASLPRVDTEAFF,TGTGCCAGTCTACCCAGGGTGGACACTGAAGCTTTCTTT,TRBV6-1,TRBJ1-1,-,-
CASSLRQTSNSPLHF,TGTGCCAGCAGCTTGCGACAGACTTCCAATTCACCCCTCCACTTT,TRBV5-6,TRBJ1-6,-,-
CASSLGVGGPYSPLHF,TGTGCCAGCAGCTTAGGGGTTGGGGGGCCCTATTCACCCCTCCACTTT,TRBV7-9,TRBJ1-6,-,-
CASSESTGGNQPQHF,TGTGCCAGCAGTGAATCGACCGGGGGCAATCAGCCCCAGCATTTT,TRBV6-1,TRBJ1-5,-,-
CAIGAGSSYNEQFF,TGTGCCATCGGGGCGGGGAGCTCCTACAATGAGCAGTTCTTC,TRBV10-3,TRBJ2-1,-,-
CASSYSTGYGYTF,TGTGCCAGCAGTTACTCGACTGGCTATGGCTACACCTTC,TRBV6-5,TRBJ1-2,-,-
CASTNRRGTEAFF,TGTGCCAGTACAAACCGCAGGGGGACTGAAGCCTTCTTT,TRBV19,TRBJ1-1,-,TRBD1
CSARDSRGLEAFF,TGCAGTGCTAGAGACAGCCGGGGGTTGGAAGCTTTCTTT,TRBV20-1,TRBJ1-1,-,-
CASSYWGDSSYNSPLHF,TGTGCCAGCAGTTACTGGGGGGATAGCTCCTATAATTCACCCCTCCACTTT,TRBV6-5,TRBJ1-6,-,-
CASRSSGTNTDTQYF,TGTGCCAGCAGGTCTAGCGGGACAAACACAGATACGCAGTATTTT,TRBV7-2,TRBJ2-3,-,TRBD2
CASSLARGDYGYTF,TGTGCCAGCAGCTTAGCGCGGGGAGACTATGGCTACACCTTC,TRBV7-2,TRBJ1-2,-,-
CASSSRSTGNPNYGYTF,TGTGCCAGCAGTTCGCGTTCGACAGGGAACCCTAACTATGGCTACACCTTC,TRBV27,TRBJ1-2,-,TRBD1
CASSYSAGDTEAFF,TGTGCCAGCAGTTACTCTGCTGGGGACACTGAAGCTTTCTTT,TRBV6-5,TRBJ1-1,-,-
CASSLYNRGTRPQETQYF,TGTGCCAGCAGCTTGTACAACCGGGGGACGCGCCCCCAAGAGACCCAGTACTTC,TRBV7-2,TRBJ2-5,once,-